This T cell receptor (beta chain) was obtained from a study of cytomegalovirus exposure and HLA in healthy donors. Study-level background: A preliminary data release comprised about 85 million unique TCRs obtained from HLA-typed donors. Findings and caveats of the study: Productive status was seen about 87% or about 30% of the time for most TCR beta V segments in an earlier analysis. The study recorded 164 TCR beta chains that were cytomegalovirus-associated. In a later analysis, a missense DCLRE1C variant was linked to TCR beta V- and J-gene trimming.

Comments on this clone: Its antigen is currently unknown.

The ends lost 7 bases at V and 5 bases at J; junction bases unmatched: 15. CDR3 size: 16 residues. The germline CDR1 and CDR2 sequences are SGHNT and YYREEE (reference sequence). The PCR employed 60 Vbeta primers together with 13 Jbeta primers. The data were produced by immunoSEQ multiplex PCR, yet TCRdb's version contains in-frame clones alone and is incomplete. The repertoire consists of approximately 100,000 clones, with 76% occurring once and the leading ten covering around 12%. The sequenced sample was PBMCs. The source is a middle-aged woman in good health and CMV-seropositive. The V gene is TRBV5-4, the J gene TRBJ2-3; 8 positions match TRBD1. DNA for the CDR3: TGTGCCAGCCGGACAGGGACCTCCTTAAAGGGAGATACGCAGTATTTT. This translates into CASRTGTSLKGDTQYF.